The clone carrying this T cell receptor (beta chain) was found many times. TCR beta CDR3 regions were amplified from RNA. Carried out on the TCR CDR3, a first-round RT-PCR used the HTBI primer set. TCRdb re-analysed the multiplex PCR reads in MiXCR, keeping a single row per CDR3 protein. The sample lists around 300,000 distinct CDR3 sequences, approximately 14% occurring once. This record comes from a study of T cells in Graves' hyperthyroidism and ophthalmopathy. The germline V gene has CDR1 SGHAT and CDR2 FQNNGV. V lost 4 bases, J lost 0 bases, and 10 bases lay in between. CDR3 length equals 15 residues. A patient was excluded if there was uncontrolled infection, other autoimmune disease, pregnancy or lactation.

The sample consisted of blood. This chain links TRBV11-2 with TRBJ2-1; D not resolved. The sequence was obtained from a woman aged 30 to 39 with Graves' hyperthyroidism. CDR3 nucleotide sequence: TGTGCCAGCAGCTCCCTTCCCAGCTCCTACAATGAGCAGTTCTTC. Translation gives CASSSLPSSYNEQFF.